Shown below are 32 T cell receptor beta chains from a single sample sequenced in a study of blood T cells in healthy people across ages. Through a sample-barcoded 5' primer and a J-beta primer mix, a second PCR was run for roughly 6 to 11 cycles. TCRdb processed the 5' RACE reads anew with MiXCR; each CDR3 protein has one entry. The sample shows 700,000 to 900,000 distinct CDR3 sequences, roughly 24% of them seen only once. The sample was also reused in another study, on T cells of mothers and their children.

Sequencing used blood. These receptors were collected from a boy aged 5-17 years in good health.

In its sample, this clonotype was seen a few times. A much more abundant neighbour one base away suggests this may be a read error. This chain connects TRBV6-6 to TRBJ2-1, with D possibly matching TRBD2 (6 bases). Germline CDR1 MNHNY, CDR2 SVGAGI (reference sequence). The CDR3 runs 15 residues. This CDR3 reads CASSPSVRSHNEQFF. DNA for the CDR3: TGTGCCAGCAGTCCTAGCGTTCGCTCCCACAATGAGCAGTTCTTC.

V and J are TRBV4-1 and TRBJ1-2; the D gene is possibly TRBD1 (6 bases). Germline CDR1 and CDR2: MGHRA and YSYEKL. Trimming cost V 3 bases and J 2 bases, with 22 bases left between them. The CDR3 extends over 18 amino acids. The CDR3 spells CASSQRRGDVGANYGYTF. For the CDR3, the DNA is TGCGCCAGCAGCCAGAGAAGGGGAGATGTGGGGGCCAACTATGGCTACACCTTC.

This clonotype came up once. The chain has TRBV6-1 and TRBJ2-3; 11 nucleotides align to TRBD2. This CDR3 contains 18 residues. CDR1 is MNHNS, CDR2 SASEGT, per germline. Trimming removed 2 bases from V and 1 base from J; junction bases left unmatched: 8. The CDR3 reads CASSERASGGFGTDTQYF. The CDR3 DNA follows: TGTGCCAGCAGTGAAAGGGCTAGCGGGGGGTTTGGCACAGATACGCAGTATTTT.

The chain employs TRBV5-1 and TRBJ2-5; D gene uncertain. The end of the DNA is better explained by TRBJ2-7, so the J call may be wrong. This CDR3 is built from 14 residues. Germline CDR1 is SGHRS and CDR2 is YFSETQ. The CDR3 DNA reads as TGCGCCAGCAGCTTGGGGGGAAGGGCCTACGAGCAGTACTTC. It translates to CASSLGGRAYEQYF.

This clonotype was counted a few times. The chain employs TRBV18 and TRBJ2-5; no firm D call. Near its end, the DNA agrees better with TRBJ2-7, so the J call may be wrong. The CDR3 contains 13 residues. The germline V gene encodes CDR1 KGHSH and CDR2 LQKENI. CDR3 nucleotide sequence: TGTGCCAGCTCACCACTCTCAGGAGTCGAGCAGTACTTC. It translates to CASSPLSGVEQYF.

The DNA of the CDR3 is TGTGCCAGCAGCTTAAGCAAGTGGAATGAGCAGTTCTTC. The encoded protein is CASSLSKWNEQFF. The V call is TRBV7-2, the J call TRBJ2-1, with no clear D. The CDR3 is made up of 13 amino acids. The V and J ends lost 2 bases and 7 bases respectively, with 9 bases between them. The germline CDR1 and CDR2 sequences are SGHTA and FQGNSA.

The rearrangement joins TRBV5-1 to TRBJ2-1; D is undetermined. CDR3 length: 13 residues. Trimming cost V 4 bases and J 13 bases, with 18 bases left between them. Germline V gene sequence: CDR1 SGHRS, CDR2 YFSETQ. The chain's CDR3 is CASSPVGRHLQFF. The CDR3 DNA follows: TGCGCCAGCAGCCCCGTCGGGCGACACCTCCAGTTCTTC.

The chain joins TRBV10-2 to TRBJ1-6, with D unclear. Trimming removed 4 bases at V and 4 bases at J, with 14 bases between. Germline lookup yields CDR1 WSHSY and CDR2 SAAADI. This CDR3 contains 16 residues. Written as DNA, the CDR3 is TGCGCCAGCAGTGGGTCGACTCTTGTATATAATTCACCCCTCCACTTT. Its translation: CASSGSTLVYNSPLHF.

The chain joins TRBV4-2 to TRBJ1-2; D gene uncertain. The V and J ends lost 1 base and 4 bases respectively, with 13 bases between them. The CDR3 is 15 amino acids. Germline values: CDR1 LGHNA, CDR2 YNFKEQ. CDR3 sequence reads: CASSQALAGTYGYTF. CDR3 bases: TGTGCCAGCAGCCAAGCGTTGGCGGGTACCTATGGCTACACCTTC.

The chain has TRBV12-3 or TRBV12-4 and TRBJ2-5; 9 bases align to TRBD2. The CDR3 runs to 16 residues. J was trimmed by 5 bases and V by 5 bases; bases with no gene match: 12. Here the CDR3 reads CASSHLGRGGKETQYF. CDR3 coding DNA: TGTGCCAGCAGTCACCTAGGGCGGGGGGGCAAGGAGACCCAGTACTTC.

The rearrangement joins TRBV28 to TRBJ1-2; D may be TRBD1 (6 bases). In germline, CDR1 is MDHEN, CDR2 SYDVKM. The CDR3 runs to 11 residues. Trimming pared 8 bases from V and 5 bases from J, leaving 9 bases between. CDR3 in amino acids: CASGTIYGYTF. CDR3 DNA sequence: TGTGCCAGCGGGACAATTTATGGCTACACCTTC.

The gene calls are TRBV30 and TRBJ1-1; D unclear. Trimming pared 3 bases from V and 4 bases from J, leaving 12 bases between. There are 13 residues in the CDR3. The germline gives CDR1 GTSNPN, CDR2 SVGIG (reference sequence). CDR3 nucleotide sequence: TGTGCCTGGAGCGCCGAGGAGGGCACTGAAGCTTTCTTT. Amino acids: CAWSAEEGTEAFF. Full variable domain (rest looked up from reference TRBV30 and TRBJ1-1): SQTIHQWPATLVQPVGSPLSLECTVEGTSNPNLYWYRQAAGRGLQLLFYSVGIGQISSEVPQNLSASRPQDRQFILSSKKLLLSDSGFYLCAWSAEEGTEAFFGQGTRLTVV.

The CDR3 spells CASSQRGNTIYF. CDR3 sequence (DNA): TGCGCCAGCAGCCAGAGGGGAAACACCATATATTTT. The chain joins TRBV4-1 to TRBJ1-3; D is undetermined. Germline V gives CDR1 MGHRA, CDR2 YSYEKL. V was clipped by 3 bases and J by 4 bases, with 4 bases between them. The CDR3 sequence is 12 residues long.

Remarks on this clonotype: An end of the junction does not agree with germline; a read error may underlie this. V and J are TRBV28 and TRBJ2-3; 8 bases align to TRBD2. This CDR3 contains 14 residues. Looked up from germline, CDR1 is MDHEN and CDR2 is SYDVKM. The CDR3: CATERAGGTDTQYF. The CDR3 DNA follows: TGTGCCACCGAAAGGGCGGGGGGCACGGATACGCAGTATTTT.

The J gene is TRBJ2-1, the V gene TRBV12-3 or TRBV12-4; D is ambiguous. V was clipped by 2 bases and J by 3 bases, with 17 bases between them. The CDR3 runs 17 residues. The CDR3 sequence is CASSLRLGVDRYNEQFF. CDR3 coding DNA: TGTGCCAGCAGTTTAAGGCTTGGGGTTGATCGCTACAATGAGCAGTTCTTC.

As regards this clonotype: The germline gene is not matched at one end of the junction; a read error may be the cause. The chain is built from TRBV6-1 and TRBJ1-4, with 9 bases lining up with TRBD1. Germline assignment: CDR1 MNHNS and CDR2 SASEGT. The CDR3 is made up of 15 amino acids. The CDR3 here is CASSAPGQGVEKLFF. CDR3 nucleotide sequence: TGTGCCAGCAGTGCGCCGGGACAGGGCGTAGAAAAGCTGTTTTTT.

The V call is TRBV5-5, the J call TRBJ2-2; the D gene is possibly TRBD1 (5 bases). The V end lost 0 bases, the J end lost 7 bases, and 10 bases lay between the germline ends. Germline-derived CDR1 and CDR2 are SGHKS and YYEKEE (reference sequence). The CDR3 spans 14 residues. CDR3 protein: CASSLDRTFGELFF. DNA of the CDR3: TGTGCCAGCAGCTTGGACAGGACGTTCGGGGAGCTGTTTTTT.

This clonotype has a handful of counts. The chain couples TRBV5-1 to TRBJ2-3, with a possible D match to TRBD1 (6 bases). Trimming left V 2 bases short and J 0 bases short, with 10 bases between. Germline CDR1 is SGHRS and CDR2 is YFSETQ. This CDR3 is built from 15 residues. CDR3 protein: CASSLQGSSTDTQYF. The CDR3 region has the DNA TGCGCCAGCAGCTTACAGGGCTCTAGCACAGATACGCAGTATTTT.

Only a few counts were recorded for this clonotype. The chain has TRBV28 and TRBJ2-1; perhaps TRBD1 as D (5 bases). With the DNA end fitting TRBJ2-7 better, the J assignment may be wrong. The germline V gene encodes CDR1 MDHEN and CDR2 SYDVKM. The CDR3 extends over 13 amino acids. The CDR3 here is CASSLFQGYEQYF. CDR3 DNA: TGTGCCAGCAGTTTATTTCAGGGCTACGAGCAGTACTTC.

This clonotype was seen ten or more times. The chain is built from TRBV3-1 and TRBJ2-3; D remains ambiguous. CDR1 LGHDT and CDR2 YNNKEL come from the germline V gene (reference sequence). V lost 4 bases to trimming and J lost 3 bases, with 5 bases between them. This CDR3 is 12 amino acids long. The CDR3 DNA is TGTGCCAGCAGCCGGGGAACAGATACGCAGTATTTT. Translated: CASSRGTDTQYF.

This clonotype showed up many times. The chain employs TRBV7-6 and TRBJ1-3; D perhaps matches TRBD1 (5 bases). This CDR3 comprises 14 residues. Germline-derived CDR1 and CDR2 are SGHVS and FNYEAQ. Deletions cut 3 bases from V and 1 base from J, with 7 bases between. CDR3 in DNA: TGTGCCAGCAGCTTGCAGGGTTCTGGAAACACCATATATTTT. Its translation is CASSLQGSGNTIYF.

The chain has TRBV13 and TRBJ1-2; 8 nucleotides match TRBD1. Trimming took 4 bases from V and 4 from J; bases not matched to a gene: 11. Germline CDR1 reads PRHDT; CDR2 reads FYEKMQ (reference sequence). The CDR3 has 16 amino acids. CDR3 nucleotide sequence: TGTGCCAGCAGCTCCTACAGGGGGGACCCTGTCTATGGCTACACCTTC. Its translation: CASSSYRGDPVYGYTF. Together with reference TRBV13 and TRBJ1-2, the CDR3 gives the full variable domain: AAGVIQSPRHLIKEKRETATLKCYPIPRHDTVYWYQQGPGQDPQFLISFYEKMQSDKGSIPDRFSAQQFSDYHSELNMSSLELGDSALYFCASSSYRGDPVYGYTFGSGTRLTVV.

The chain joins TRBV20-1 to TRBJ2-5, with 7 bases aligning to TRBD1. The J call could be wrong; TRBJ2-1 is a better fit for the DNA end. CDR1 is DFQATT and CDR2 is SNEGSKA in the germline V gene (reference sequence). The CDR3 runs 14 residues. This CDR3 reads CSASPQGVKGEQFF. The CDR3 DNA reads TGCAGTGCTAGCCCCCAGGGGGTTAAGGGTGAGCAGTTCTTC.

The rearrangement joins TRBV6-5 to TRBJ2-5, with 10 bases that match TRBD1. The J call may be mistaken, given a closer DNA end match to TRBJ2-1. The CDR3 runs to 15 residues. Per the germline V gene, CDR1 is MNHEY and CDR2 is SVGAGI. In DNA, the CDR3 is TGTGCCAGCAGTTATCACGGGACAGGGGTCAATGAGCAGTTCTTC. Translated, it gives CASSYHGTGVNEQFF.

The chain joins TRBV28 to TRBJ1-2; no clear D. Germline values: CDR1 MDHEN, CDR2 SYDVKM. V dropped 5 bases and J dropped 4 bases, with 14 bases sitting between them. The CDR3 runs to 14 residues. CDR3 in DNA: TGTGCCAGCAGTCCCCCGGGCGGACCCTATGGCTACACCTTC. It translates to CASSPPGGPYGYTF.

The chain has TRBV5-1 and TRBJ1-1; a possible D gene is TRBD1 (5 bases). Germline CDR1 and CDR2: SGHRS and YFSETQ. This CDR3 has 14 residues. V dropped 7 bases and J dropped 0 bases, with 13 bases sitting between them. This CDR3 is CASGLGGVNTEAFF. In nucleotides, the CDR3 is TGCGCCAGCGGACTTGGGGGGGTGAACACTGAAGCTTTCTTT.

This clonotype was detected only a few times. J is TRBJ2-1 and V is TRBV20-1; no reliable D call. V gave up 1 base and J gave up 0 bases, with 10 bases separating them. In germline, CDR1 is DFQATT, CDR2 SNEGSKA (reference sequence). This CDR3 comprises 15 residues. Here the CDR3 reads CSARAAASSYNEQFF. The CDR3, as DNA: TGCAGTGCTAGAGCGGCAGCGAGCTCCTACAATGAGCAGTTCTTC.

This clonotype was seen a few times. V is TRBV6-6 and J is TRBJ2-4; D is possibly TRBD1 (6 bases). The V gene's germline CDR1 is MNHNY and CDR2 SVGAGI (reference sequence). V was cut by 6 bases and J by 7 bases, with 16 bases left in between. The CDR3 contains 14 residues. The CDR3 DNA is TGTGCCAGCAGACCAACAGGGAACTGGAACATTCAGTACTTC. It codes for CASRPTGNWNIQYF.

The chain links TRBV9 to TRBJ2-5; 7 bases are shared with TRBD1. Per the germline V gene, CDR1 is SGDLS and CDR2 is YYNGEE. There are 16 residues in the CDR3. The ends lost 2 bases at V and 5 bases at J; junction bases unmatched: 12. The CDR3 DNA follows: TGTGCCAGCAGCGTTGCCGGGACAGACCTGAGGGAGACCCAGTACTTC. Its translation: CASSVAGTDLRETQYF.

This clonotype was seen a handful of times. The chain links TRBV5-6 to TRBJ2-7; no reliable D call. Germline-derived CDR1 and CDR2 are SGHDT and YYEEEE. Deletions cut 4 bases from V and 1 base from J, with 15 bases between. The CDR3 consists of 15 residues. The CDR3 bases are TGTGCCAGCAGCCCCTCCGGATTGGGGTCCTACGAGCAGTACTTC. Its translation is CASSPSGLGSYEQYF.

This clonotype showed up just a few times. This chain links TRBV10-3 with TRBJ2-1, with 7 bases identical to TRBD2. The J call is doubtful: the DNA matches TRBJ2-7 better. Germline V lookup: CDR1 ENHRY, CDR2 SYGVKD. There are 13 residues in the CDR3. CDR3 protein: CAIRRSGDGEQYF. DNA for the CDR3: TGTGCCATCAGGAGGAGCGGGGACGGCGAGCAGTACTTC.

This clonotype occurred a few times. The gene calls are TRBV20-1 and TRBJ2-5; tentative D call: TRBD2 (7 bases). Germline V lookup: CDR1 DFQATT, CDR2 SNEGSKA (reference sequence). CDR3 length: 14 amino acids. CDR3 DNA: TGCGGGTGGTCTCTTGGGGGGGCCGAAGAGACCCAGTACTTC. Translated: CGWSLGGAEETQYF.